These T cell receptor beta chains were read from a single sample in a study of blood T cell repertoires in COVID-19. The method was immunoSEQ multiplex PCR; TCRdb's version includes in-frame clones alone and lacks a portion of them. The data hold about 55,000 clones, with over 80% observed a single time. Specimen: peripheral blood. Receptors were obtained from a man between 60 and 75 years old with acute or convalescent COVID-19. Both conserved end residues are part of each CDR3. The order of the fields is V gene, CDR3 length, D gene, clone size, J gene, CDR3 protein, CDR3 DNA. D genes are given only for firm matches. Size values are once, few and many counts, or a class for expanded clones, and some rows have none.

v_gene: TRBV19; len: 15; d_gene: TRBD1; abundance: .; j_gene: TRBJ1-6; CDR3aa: CASSTRGRENSPLHF; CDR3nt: TGTGCCAGTAGTACCAGGGGGCGCGAAAATTCACCCCTCCACTTT
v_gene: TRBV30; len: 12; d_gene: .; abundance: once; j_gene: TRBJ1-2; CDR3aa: CAWSRQAGGYTF; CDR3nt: TGTGCCTGGAGTCGGCAGGCTGGCGGCTACACCTTC
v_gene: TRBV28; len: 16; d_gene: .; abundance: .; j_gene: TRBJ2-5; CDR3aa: CASSLTTGDGGETQYF; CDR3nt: TGTGCCAGCAGTCTAACAACAGGGGACGGGGGAGAGACCCAGTACTTC
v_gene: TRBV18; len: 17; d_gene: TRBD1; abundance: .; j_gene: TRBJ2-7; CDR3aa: CASSPTTPGTGGGEQYF; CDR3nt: TGTGCCAGCTCACCAACAACCCCCGGGACAGGGGGTGGCGAGCAGTACTTC
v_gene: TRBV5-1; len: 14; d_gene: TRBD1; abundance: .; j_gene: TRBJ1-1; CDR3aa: CASSLDRGYTEAFF; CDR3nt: TGCGCCAGCAGCTTGGACAGGGGGTATACTGAAGCTTTCTTT
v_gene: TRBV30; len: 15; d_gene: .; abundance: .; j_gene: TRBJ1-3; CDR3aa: CAWSMAPGDGNTIYF; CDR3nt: TGTGCCTGGAGTATGGCCCCAGGGGACGGAAACACCATATATTTT
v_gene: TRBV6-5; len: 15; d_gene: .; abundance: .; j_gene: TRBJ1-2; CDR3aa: CASSYAGDSGYGYTF; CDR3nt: TGTGCCAGCAGTTACGCAGGGGATAGTGGCTATGGCTACACCTTC
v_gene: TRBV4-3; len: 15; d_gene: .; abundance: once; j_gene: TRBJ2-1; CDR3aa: CASSQGASTYNEQFF; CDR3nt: TGCGCCAGCAGCCAAGGCGCTAGCACCTACAATGAGCAGTTCTTC
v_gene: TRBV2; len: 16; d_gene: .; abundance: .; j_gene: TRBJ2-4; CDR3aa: CASSDSGAAVPNIQYF; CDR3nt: TGTGCCAGCAGTGACAGCGGCGCGGCGGTCCCGAACATTCAGTACTTC
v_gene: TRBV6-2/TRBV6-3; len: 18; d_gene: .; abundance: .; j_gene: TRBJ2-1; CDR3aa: CASSYLLRARGDRDEQFF; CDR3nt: TGTGCCAGCAGTTACCTTCTCCGGGCCAGGGGGGATCGTGATGAGCAGTTCTTC
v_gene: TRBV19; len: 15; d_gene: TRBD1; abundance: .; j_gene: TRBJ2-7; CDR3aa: CASSHTGTGRYEQYF; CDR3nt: TGTGCCAGTAGTCATACCGGGACAGGGCGCTACGAGCAGTACTTC
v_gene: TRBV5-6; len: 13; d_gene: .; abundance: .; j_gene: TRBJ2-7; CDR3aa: CASSSDSDYEQYF; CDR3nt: TGTGCCAGCAGCTCGGACAGTGACTACGAGCAGTACTTC
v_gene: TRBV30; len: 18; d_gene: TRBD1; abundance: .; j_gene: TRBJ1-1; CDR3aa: CAWSSDKWTGKMNTEAFF; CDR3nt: TGTGCCTGGAGTTCCGATAAATGGACAGGAAAAATGAACACTGAAGCTTTCTTT
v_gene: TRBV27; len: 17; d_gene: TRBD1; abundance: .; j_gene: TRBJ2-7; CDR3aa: CASRLLGTGGLTYEQYF; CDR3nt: TGTGCCAGCAGACTACTCGGGACAGGGGGGCTGACCTACGAGCAGTACTTC
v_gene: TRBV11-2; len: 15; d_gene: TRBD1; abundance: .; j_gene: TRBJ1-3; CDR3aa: CASSSRQGSGNTIYF; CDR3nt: TGTGCCAGCAGCTCTCGACAGGGCTCTGGAAACACCATATATTTT
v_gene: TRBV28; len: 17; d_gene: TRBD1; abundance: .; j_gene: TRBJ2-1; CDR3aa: CASSFPLPGQGQSEQFF; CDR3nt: TGTGCCAGCAGTTTCCCCCTACCGGGACAGGGGCAGTCTGAGCAGTTCTTC
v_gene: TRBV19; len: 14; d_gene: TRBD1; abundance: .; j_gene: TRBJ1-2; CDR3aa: CASSVRDREAGYTF; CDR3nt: TGTGCCAGTAGTGTCAGGGACAGGGAGGCTGGCTACACCTTC
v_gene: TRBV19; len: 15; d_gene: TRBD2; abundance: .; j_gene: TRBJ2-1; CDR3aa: CASRKLAGANNEQFF; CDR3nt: TGTGCCAGTAGGAAACTAGCGGGAGCTAACAATGAGCAGTTCTTC
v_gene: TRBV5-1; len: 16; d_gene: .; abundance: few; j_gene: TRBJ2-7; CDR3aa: CASSSGEGAVGYEQYF; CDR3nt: TGCGCCAGCAGTTCTGGAGAGGGAGCCGTAGGCTACGAGCAGTACTTC
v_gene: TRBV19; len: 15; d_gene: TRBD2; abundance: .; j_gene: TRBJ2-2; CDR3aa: CASSVLASGAGELFF; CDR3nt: TGTGCCAGTAGTGTCCTGGCTAGCGGGGCCGGGGAGCTGTTTTTT
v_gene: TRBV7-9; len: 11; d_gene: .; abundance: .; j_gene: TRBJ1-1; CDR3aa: CASSLRDSAFF; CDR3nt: TGTGCCAGCAGCTTAAGGGACTCCGCTTTCTTT
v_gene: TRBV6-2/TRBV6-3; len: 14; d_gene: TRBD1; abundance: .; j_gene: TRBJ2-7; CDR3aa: CASSWTGKTYEQYF; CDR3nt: TGTGCCAGCAGTTGGACAGGGAAGACCTACGAGCAGTACTTC
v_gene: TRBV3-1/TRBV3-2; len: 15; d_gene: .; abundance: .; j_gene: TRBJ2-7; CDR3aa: CASSQSTRATLEQYF; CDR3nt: TGTGCCAGCAGCCAAAGTACTAGAGCGACCCTCGAGCAGTACTTC
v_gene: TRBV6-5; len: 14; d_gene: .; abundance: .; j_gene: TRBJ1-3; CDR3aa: CASSRDRTGNTIYF; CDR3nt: TGTGCCAGCTCCAGGGATAGAACTGGAAACACCATATATTTT
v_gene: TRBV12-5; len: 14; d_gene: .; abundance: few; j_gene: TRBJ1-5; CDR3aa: CASSGAVGSQPQHF; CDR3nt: TGTGCTAGTAGTGGGGCGGTGGGTAGTCAGCCCCAGCATTTT
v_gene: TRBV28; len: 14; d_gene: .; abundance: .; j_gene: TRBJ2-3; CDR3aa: CASSRTRQLDTQYF; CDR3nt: TGTGCCAGCAGCCGTACCCGACAGCTAGATACGCAGTATTTT
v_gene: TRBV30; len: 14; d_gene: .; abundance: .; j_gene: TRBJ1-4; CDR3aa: CAWSVDSPNEKLFF; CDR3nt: TGTGCCTGGAGTGTGGACAGCCCTAATGAAAAACTGTTTTTT
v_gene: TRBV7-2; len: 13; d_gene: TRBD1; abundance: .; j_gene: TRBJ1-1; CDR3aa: CASRLQGADEAFF; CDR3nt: TGTGCCAGCCGACTACAGGGGGCGGATGAAGCTTTCTTT
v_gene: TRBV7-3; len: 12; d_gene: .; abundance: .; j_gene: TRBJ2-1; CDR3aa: CASSDRYNEQFF; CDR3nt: TGTGCCAGCAGCGACAGGTACAATGAGCAGTTCTTC
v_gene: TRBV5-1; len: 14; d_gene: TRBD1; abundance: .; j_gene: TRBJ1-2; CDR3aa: CASSPGTGLDGYTF; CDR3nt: TGCGCCAGCAGCCCGGGGACAGGGCTGGATGGCTACACCTTC
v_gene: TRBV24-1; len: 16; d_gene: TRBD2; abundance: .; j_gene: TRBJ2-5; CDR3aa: CATSDSSGRGGETQYF; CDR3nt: TGTGCCACCAGTGATTCTAGCGGGAGAGGCGGGGAGACCCAGTACTTC
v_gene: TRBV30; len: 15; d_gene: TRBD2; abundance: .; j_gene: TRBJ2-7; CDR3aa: CAWSVLASGRGEQYF; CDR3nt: TGTGCCTGGAGTGTACTGGCTAGCGGAAGGGGAGAGCAGTACTTC
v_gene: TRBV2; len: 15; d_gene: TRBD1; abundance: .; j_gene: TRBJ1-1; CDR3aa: CASSDDRAMNTEAFF; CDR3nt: TGTGCCAGCAGTGACGACAGGGCGATGAACACTGAAGCTTTCTTT
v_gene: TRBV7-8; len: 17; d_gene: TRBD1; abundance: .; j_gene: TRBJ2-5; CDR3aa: CASSLALGGTGHETQYF; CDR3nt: TGTGCCAGCAGCTTAGCGCTCGGAGGGACAGGGCACGAGACCCAGTACTTC
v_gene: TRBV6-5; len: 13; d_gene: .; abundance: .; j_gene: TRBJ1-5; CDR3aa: CASSYSTGQPQHF; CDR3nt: TGTGCCAGCAGTTACTCGACAGGCCAGCCCCAGCATTTT
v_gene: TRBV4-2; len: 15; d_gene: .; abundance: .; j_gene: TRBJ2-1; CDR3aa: CASSQGERFGNEQFF; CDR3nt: TGTGCCAGCAGCCAAGGGGAGAGGTTCGGCAATGAGCAGTTCTTC
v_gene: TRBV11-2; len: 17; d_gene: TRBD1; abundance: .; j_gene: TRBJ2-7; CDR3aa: CASSLGVSTGGYHEQYF; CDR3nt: TGTGCCAGCAGCTTAGGTGTCTCGACAGGGGGGTACCACGAGCAGTACTTC
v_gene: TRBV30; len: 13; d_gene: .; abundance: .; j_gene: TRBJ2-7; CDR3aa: CAWSVTSTYEQYF; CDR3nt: TGTGCCTGGAGTGTAACATCGACCTACGAGCAGTACTTC
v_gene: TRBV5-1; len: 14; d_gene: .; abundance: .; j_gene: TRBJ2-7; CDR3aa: CATLWEDELYEQYF; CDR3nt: TGCGCCACCCTATGGGAGGACGAACTCTACGAGCAGTACTTC
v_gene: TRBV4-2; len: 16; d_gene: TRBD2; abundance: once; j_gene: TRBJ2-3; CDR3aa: CASSDVTSGRTDTQYF; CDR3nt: TGTGCCAGCAGCGACGTGACTAGCGGGAGAACAGATACGCAGTATTTT
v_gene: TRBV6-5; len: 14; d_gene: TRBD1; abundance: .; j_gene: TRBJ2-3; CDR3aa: CASTRTGGGDTQYF; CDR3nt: TGTGCCAGCACCCGGACAGGGGGAGGAGATACGCAGTATTTT
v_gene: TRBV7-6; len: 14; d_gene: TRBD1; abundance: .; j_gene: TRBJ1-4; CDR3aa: CASSATGGDEKLFF; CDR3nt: TGTGCCAGCAGCGCGACAGGGGGCGACGAAAAACTGTTTTTT
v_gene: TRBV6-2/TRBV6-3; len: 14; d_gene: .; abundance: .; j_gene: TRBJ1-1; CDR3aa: CASSYSMANTEAFF; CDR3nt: TGTGCCAGCAGTTACTCGATGGCGAACACTGAAGCTTTCTTT
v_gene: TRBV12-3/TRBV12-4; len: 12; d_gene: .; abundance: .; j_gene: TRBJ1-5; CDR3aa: CASSPSGQPQHF; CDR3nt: TGTGCCAGCAGTCCCTCGGGTCAGCCCCAGCATTTT
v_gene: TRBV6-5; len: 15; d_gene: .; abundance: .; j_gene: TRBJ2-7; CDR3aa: CASSPEPSLPYEQYF; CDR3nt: TGTGCCAGCAGCCCGGAGCCGAGCTTGCCCTACGAGCAGTACTTC
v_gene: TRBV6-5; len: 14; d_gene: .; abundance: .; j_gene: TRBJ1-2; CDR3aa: CASSYGGSAYGYTF; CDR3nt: TGTGCCAGCAGTTACGGCGGCAGTGCCTATGGCTACACCTTC
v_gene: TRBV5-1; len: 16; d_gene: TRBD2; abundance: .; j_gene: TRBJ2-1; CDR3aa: CASSPLAADSYNEQFF; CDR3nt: TGCGCCAGCAGTCCACTAGCGGCCGATTCCTACAATGAGCAGTTCTTC
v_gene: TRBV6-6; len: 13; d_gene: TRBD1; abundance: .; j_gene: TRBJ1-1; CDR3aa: CASSYSGTGEAFF; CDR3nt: TGTGCCAGCAGTTACTCCGGGACAGGAGAAGCTTTCTTT
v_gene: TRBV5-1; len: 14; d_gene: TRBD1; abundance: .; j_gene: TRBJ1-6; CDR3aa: CASSLGDSNSPLHF; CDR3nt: TGCGCCAGCAGCTTGGGGGACAGTAATTCACCCCTCCACTTT
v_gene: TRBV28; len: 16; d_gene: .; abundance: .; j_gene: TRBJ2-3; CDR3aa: CASSTQTTSSTDTQYF; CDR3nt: TGTGCCAGCAGTACTCAGACAACTTCTAGCACAGATACGCAGTATTTT
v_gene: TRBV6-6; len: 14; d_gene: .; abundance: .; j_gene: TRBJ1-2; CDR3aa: CASSPQDSYYGYTF; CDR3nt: TGTGCCAGCAGTCCCCAGGACAGTTACTATGGCTACACCTTC
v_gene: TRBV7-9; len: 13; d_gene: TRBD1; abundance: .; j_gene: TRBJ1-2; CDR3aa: CASRAGQVYGYTF; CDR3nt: TGTGCCAGCAGGGCGGGACAGGTCTATGGCTACACCTTC
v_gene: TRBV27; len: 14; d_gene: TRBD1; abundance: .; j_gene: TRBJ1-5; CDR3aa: CASSHGQGNQPQHF; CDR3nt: TGTGCCAGCAGCCATGGACAGGGCAATCAGCCCCAGCATTTT
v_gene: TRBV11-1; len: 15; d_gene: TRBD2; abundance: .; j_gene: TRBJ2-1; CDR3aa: CASSFGTSGSGEQFF; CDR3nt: TGTGCCAGCAGCTTTGGGACTAGCGGGAGTGGTGAGCAGTTCTTC
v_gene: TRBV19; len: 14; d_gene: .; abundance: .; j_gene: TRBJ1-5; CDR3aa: CASSIATGRQPQHF; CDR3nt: TGTGCCAGTAGTATAGCAACAGGGCGGCAGCCCCAGCATTTT
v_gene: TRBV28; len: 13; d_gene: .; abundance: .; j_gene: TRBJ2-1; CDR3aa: CATTNRAQGRQFF; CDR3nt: TGTGCCACCACGAACAGGGCCCAGGGGCGGCAGTTCTTC
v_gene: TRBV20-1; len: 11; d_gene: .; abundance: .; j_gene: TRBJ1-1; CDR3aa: CSARVQAEAFF; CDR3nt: TGCAGTGCTAGGGTACAGGCGGAAGCTTTCTTT
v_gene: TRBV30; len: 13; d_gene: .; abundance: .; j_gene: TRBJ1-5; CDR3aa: CAWSSGGNQPQHF; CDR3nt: TGTGCCTGGAGTAGCGGCGGCAATCAGCCCCAGCATTTT
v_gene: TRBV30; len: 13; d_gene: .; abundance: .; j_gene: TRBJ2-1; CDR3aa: CAWSSTGYNEQFF; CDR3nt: TGTGCCTGGAGTTCGACTGGTTACAATGAGCAGTTCTTC